This T cell receptor (beta chain) was documented in a study of T cell responses to AZD1222 COVID-19 vaccine. This CDR3 comprises 15 residues. Germline CDR1 KGHSH, CDR2 LQKENI. V was pared by 2 bases and J by 5 bases, with 15 bases between. Repertoires were generated with immunoSEQ multiplex PCR, while TCRdb's copy carries only in-frame clones and drops some. The table has about 79,000 clones, 80% seen once. The chain links TRBV18 to TRBJ1-1; no definite D call. This receptor was identified in an adult in good health. The material was peripheral blood, obtained on day 0 of AZD1222 vaccination. For the CDR3, the DNA is TGTGCCAGCTCACCAGTCGGCCAAGCAAGGACTGAAGCTTTCTTT. This translates into CASSPVGQARTEAFF.